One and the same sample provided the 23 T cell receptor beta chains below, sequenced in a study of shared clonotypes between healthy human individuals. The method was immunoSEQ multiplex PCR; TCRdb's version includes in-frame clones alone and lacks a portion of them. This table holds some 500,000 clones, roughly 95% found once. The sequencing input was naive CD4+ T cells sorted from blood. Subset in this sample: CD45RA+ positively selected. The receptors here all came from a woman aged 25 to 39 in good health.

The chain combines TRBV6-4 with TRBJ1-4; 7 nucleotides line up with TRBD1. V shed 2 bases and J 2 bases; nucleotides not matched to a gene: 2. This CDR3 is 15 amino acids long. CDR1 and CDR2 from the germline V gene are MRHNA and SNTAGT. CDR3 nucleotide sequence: TGTGCCAGCAGTGACCGGGGACAGACTAATGAAAAACTGTTTTTT. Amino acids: CASSDRGQTNEKLFF.

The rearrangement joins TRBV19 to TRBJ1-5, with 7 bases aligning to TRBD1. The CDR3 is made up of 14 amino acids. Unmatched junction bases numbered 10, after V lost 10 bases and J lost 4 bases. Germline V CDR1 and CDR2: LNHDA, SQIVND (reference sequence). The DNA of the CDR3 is TGTGCCACCTCAACAGGGGCGGGGAATCAGCCCCAGCATTTT. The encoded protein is CATSTGAGNQPQHF.

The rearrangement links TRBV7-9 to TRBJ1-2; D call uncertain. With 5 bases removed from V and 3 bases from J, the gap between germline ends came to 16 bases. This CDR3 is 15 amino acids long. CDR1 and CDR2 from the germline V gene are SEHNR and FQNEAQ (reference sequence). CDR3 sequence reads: CASSHFAEGYYGYTF. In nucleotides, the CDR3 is TGTGCCAGCAGCCACTTCGCGGAGGGCTACTATGGCTACACCTTC.

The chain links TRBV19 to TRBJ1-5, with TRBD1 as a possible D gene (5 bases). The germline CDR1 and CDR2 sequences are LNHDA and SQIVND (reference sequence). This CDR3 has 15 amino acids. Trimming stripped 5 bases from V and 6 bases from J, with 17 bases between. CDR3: CASSVPGTISQPQHF. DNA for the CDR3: TGTGCCAGTAGTGTTCCCGGGACGATCAGTCAGCCCCAGCATTTT.

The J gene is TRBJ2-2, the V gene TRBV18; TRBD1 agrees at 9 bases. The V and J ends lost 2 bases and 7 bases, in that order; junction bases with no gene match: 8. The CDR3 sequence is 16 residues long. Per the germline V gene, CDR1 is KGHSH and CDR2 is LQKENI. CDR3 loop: CASSPRDRATGGELFF. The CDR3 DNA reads TGTGCCAGCTCACCAAGGGACAGGGCAACCGGCGGGGAGCTGTTTTTT.

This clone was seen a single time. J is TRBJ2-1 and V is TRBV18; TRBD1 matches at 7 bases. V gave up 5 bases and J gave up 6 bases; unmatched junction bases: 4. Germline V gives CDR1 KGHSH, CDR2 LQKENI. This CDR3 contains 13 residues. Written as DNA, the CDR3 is TGTGCCAGCTCATTACAGGGGAGCAATGAGCAGTTCTTC. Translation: CASSLQGSNEQFF.

The CDR3 spells CASSLGQGGNEQYF. The DNA for the CDR3 is TGCGCCAGCAGCTTGGGACAGGGAGGCAACGAGCAGTACTTC. The chain uses TRBV5-1 and TRBJ2-7, with TRBD1 as a possible D gene (7 bases). CDR1 SGHRS and CDR2 YFSETQ come from the germline V gene. This CDR3 spans 14 amino acids. Trimming cost V 0 bases and J 5 bases, with 12 bases left between them.

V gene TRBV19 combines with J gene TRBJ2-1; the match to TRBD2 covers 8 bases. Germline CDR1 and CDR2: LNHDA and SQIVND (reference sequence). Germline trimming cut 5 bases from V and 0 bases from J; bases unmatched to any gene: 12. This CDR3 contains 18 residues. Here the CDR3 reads CASSLRTLSGVSYNEQFF. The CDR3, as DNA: TGTGCCAGTAGTCTCAGGACACTTAGCGGGGTCTCCTACAATGAGCAGTTCTTC. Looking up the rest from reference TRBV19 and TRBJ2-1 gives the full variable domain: DGGITQSPKYLFRKEGQNVTLSCEQNLNHDAMYWYRQDPGQGLRLIYYSQIVNDFQKGDIAEGYSVSREKKESFPLTVTSAQKNPTAFYLCASSLRTLSGVSYNEQFFGPGTRLTVL.

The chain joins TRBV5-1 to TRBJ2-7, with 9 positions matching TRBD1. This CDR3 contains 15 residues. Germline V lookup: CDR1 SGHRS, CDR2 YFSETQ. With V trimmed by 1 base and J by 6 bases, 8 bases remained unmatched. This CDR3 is CASSLRSGQGSEQYF. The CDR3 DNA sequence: TGCGCCAGCAGCTTGCGTTCGGGACAGGGTTCCGAGCAGTACTTC.

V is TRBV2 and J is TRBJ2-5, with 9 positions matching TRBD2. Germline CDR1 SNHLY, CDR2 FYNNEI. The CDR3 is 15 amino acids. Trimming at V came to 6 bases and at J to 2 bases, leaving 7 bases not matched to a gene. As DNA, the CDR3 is TGTGCCAGCAGGCGGGGGGGCGCTGGGCAAGAGACCCAGTACTTC. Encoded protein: CASRRGGAGQETQYF.

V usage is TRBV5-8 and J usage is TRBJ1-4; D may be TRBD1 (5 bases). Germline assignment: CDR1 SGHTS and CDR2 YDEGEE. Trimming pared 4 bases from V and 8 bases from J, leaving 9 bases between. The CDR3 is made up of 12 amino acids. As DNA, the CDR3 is TGTGCCAGCAGCCATCGGGGCGAAAAACTGTTTTTT. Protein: CASSHRGEKLFF.

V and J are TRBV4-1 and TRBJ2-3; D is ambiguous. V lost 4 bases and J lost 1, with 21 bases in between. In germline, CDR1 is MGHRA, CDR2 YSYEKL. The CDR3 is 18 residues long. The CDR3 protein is CASSLVGGDSYGTDTQYF. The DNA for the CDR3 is TGCGCCAGCAGCCTCGTAGGTGGGGATAGTTATGGCACAGATACGCAGTATTTT.

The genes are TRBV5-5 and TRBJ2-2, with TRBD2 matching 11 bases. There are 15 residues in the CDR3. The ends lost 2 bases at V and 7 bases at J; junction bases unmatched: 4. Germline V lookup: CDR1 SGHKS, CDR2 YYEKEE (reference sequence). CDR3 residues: CASSLGTSGVGELFF. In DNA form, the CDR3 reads TGTGCCAGCAGCTTAGGGACTAGCGGAGTCGGGGAGCTGTTTTTT.

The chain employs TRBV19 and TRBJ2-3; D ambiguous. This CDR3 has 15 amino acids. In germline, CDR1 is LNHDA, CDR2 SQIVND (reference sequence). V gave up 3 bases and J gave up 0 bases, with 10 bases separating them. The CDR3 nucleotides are TGTGCCAGTAGTATGTGGCGGCAGAGCACAGATACGCAGTATTTT. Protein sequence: CASSMWRQSTDTQYF.

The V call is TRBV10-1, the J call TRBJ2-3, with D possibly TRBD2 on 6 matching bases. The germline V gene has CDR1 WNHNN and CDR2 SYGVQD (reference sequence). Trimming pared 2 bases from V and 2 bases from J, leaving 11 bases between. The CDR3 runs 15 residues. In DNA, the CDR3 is TGCGCCAGCAGTGAGAATGCGGGGTTCACAGATACGCAGTATTTT. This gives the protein CASSENAGFTDTQYF.

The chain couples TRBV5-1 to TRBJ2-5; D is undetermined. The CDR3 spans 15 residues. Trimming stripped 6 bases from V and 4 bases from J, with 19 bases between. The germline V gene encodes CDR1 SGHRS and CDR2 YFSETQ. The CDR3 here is CASTERDGLPETQYF. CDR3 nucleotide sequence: TGCGCCAGCACCGAAAGGGATGGGTTACCAGAGACCCAGTACTTC.

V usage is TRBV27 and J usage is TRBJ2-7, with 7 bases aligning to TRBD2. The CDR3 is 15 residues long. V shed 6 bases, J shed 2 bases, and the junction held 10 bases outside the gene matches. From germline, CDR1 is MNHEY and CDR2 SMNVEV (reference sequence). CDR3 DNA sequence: TGTGCCAGCAGCATCCGTCCTAGCGGTACCTACGAGCAGTACTTC. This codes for CASSIRPSGTYEQYF.

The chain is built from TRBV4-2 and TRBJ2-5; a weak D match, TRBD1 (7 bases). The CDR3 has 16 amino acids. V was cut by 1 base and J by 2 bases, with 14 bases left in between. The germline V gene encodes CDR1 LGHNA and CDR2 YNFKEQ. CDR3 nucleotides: TGTGCCAGCAGCCAAGCTAGGAGGGGGCGGCAAGAGACCCAGTACTTC. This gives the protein CASSQARRGRQETQYF.

CDR3 sequence: CASSERELVGSYEQYF. In DNA form, the CDR3 reads TGTGCCAGCAGTGAAAGGGAACTAGTGGGGTCCTACGAGCAGTACTTC. This chain uses TRBV2 with TRBJ2-7, with D possibly TRBD2 on 5 matching bases. Germline values: CDR1 SNHLY, CDR2 FYNNEI. The CDR3 totals 16 residues. The germline V and J ends were trimmed by 2 bases and 1 base, with 15 bases remaining between them.

The CDR3: CASSSYRISGANVLTF. CDR3 coding DNA: TGTGCCAGCAGCTCCTACAGGATCTCTGGGGCCAACGTCCTGACTTTC. V usage is TRBV13 and J usage is TRBJ2-6; TRBD1 is a possible D gene (5 bases). From germline, CDR1 is PRHDT and CDR2 FYEKMQ (reference sequence). Trimming left V 4 bases short and J 0 bases short, with 10 bases between. This CDR3 is built from 16 residues. The whole variable domain, filled in from reference TRBV13 and TRBJ2-6, reads AAGVIQSPRHLIKEKRETATLKCYPIPRHDTVYWYQQGPGQDPQFLISFYEKMQSDKGSIPDRFSAQQFSDYHSELNMSSLELGDSALYFCASSSYRISGANVLTFGAGSRLTVL.

The CDR3 nucleotides read TGTGCCAAAGACCCGACAGGCTTTAACTATGGCTACACCTTC. Protein: CAKDPTGFNYGYTF. The chain employs TRBV6-1 and TRBJ1-2, with D possibly being TRBD1 (6 bases). Trimming removed 10 bases at V and 1 base at J, with 16 bases between. This CDR3 has 14 residues. CDR1 MNHNS and CDR2 SASEGT come from the germline V gene.

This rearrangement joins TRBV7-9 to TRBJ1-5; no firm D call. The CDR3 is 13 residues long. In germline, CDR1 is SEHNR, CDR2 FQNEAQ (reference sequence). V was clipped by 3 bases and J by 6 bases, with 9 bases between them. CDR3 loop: CASSFQDGQPQHF. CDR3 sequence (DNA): TGTGCCAGCAGCTTCCAGGACGGTCAGCCCCAGCATTTT.

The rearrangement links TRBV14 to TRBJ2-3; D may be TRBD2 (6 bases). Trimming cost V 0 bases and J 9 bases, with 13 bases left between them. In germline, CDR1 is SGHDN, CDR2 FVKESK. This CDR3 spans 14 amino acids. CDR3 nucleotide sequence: TGTGCCAGCAGCCAAGATTACGGGGGATGGACGCAGTATTTT. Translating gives CASSQDYGGWTQYF.